Following are 15 T cell receptor beta chains from one sample sequenced in a study of Graves' ophthalmopathy and Graves' hyperthyroidism. TCR beta CDR3 regions were amplified from RNA transcripts. Second-round multiplex PCR came after a first-round RT-PCR that employed HTBI primers. A single record per CDR3 protein comes from TCRdb applying MiXCR to the multiplex PCR reads. This table holds approximately 160,000 distinct CDR3 sequences, approximately 38% found once. The specimen sequenced was peripheral blood. Every receptor here comes from a middle-aged woman with Graves' ophthalmopathy.

This clonotype came up many times. The CDR3 loop reads CASSYSIGNYGYTF. As DNA, the CDR3 is TGTGCCAGCAGTTACTCGATCGGGAACTATGGCTACACCTTC. J is TRBJ1-2 and V is TRBV6-5; D call uncertain. The CDR3 extends over 14 amino acids. Trimming cost V 0 bases and J 2 bases, with 7 bases left between them. Germline V gene lookup returns CDR1 MNHEY and CDR2 SVGAGI.

This clonotype was detected ten times or more. The rearrangement joins TRBV2 to TRBJ1-1; no clear D gene. Trimming removed 4 bases from V and 1 base from J, with 7 bases in between. CDR1 and CDR2 (germline): SNHLY, FYNNEI. The CDR3 contains 13 residues. Here the CDR3 DNA reads TGTGCCAGCAGTGCCCAGGAGAACACTGAAGCTTTCTTT. This sequence encodes CASSAQENTEAFF.

This clonotype was counted many times. The CDR3 loop is CASSLGFQILDIRAFF. CDR3 in DNA: TGTGCCAGCAGTTTAGGTTTTCAGATACTAGACATAAGAGCTTTCTTT. The V gene is TRBV12-3 or TRBV12-4, the J gene TRBJ1-1; D uncertain. The CDR3 is 16 residues long. V was cut by 1 base and J by 10 bases, with 22 bases left in between.

Ten or more counts support this clonotype. The rearrangement links TRBV2 to TRBJ2-5, with D tentatively TRBD2 (6 bases). The CDR3 covers 13 residues. CDR1 is SNHLY, CDR2 FYNNEI, per germline. V lost 7 bases and J lost 5, with 14 bases in between. This chain's CDR3 is CASNRGTRETQYF. The CDR3 DNA sequence: TGTGCCAGCAATCGGGGGACTCGGGAGACCCAGTACTTC.

This clonotype was recorded many times. This rearrangement joins TRBV20-1 to TRBJ1-2; D not certain. The CDR3 consists of 14 residues. V lost 4 bases, J lost 4 bases, and 16 bases lay in between. Germline V gives CDR1 DFQATT, CDR2 SNEGSKA (reference sequence). The CDR3 loop reads CSATRQGDLYGYTF. The CDR3 bases are TGCAGTGCTACCAGACAAGGAGATCTCTATGGCTACACCTTC.

This clonotype appeared many times. The chain recombines TRBV6-1 with TRBJ1-5; 12 bases fit TRBD1. V was pared by 4 bases and J by 9 bases, with 10 bases of the junction left unmatched. Germline CDR1 and CDR2: MNHNS and SASEGT. The CDR3 is made up of 16 amino acids. The CDR3 spells CASSGGTGGVSRPQHF. The CDR3 coding sequence is TGTGCCAGCAGTGGAGGGACAGGGGGCGTATCGCGGCCCCAGCATTTT.

This clonotype was counted once. The rearrangement joins TRBV27 to TRBJ2-5; TRBD2 agrees at 8 bases. V trimming: 4 bases; J trimming: 2 bases; junction bases outside the gene matches: 9. Germline-derived CDR1 and CDR2 are MNHEY and SMNVEV (reference sequence). The CDR3 is made up of 16 amino acids. CDR3 nucleotide sequence: TGTGCCAGCAGTTCAAGACTAGCGCCGTGGCAAGAGACCCAGTACTTC. This encodes CASSSRLAPWQETQYF.

Here the CDR3 DNA reads TGTGCCAGCACTATCGGGGGTTTTGAAGCTTTCTTT. Amino acid sequence: CASTIGGFEAFF. The gene calls are TRBV12-3 or TRBV12-4 and TRBJ1-1; TRBD1 might be the D (5 bases). The CDR3 has 12 amino acids. The ends were cut back, 7 bases at V and 7 bases at J, with 13 bases in the middle.

The chain is built from TRBV6-1 and TRBJ2-5; D is possibly TRBD1 or TRBD2 (6 bases each). The V gene's germline CDR1 is MNHNS and CDR2 SASEGT. The CDR3 consists of 15 residues. V lost 5 bases to trimming and J lost 4 bases, with 17 bases between them. The CDR3, as DNA: TGTGCCAGCAGTAGCCAAGGGGGGCAGGGAGAGACCCAGTACTTC. Translated, it gives CASSSQGGQGETQYF.

Remarks on this clonotype: One end of the junction is discordant with germline, which a read error may explain. The V call is TRBV6-2 or TRBV6-3, the J call TRBJ2-4; D may correspond to TRBD1 or TRBD2 (5 bases each). This CDR3 has 15 amino acids. Per the germline V gene, CDR1 is MNHEY and CDR2 is SVGEGT. The CDR3 here is CASSYSPGTKNIQYF. The CDR3 DNA reads as TGTGCCAGCAGTTACTCCCCAGGGACCAAGAACATTCAGTACTTC.

At least ten counts were recorded for this clonotype. The V gene is TRBV9, the J gene TRBJ2-1, with 10 nucleotides matching TRBD1. V shed 5 bases and J 2 bases; nucleotides not matched to a gene: 4. The CDR3 has 15 amino acids. In germline, CDR1 is SGDLS, CDR2 YYNGEE. The CDR3 loop is CASSVGQGAYNEQFF. The DNA for the CDR3 is TGTGCCAGCAGTGTCGGACAGGGGGCCTACAATGAGCAGTTCTTC.

There are many counts of this clonotype. The chain couples TRBV30 to TRBJ1-6, with 9 positions matching TRBD1. Per the germline V gene, CDR1 is GTSNPN and CDR2 is SVGIG (reference sequence). This CDR3 has 14 amino acids. With V trimmed by 1 base and J by 10 bases, 5 bases remained unmatched. As DNA, the CDR3 is TGTGCCTGGAGTGCACAGGGGGCAGAATCACCCCTCCACTTT. Translation: CAWSAQGAESPLHF.

As to this clonotype: Since no conserved phenylalanine or tryptophan closes the CDR3, a read error is the likely cause. The chain recombines TRBV11-1 with TRBJ1-2; D uncertain. The germline V and J ends were trimmed by 3 bases and 5 bases, with 19 bases remaining between them. From germline, CDR1 is SGHAT and CDR2 FQDESV (reference sequence). This CDR3 contains 16 residues. The CDR3 DNA reads TGTGCCAGCAGCTTCGGGTCCGGGGTAGAAGTATATGGCTACACCCTC. Protein: CASSFGSGVEVYGYTL.

The V and J genes are TRBV12-3 or TRBV12-4 and TRBJ2-7; weak D call: TRBD2 (5 bases). The CDR3 extends over 13 amino acids. V gave up 4 bases and J gave up 6 bases, with 13 bases separating them. CDR3 DNA: TGTGCCAGCAGTTCAAGGCGGGCTTCCGAGCAGTACTTC. Protein sequence: CASSSRRASEQYF.

This clonotype was seen ten or more times. The rearrangement uses TRBV6-2 or TRBV6-3 and TRBJ2-7; D uncertain. Per the germline V gene, CDR1 is MNHEY and CDR2 is SVGEGT. CDR3 length: 13 amino acids. Trimming pared 10 bases from V and 3 bases from J, leaving 16 bases between. CDR3 amino acids: CATGRTNLYEQYF. Here the CDR3 DNA reads TGTGCCACCGGACGGACCAATCTCTACGAGCAGTACTTC.